This T cell receptor beta chain comes out of a study of T-cell reconstitution after alpha-beta-depleted transplantation in children. Using unique molecular identifiers, the investigators prepared the TCRbeta library. TCRdb called the PCR reads again in MiXCR, with one record for every CDR3 protein. Of about 1,000,000 distinct CDR3 sequences detected, around 30% appear once; the ten largest clones hold over 25%. Study-level points and caveats: Several hundred expanded graft clones reportedly gave rise to the alpha-beta T cells present about two months after transplant. Newly generated T cells supplied most T-cell counts and diversity one year post-transplant. From surviving recipient T cells and thymic progenitors came the high day-60 TCRbeta diversity observed in some patients.

Concerning this clonotype itself: Its antigen remains unidentified.

Sequences were derived from PBMCs, mostly from graft donor cells, sampled 360 days after TCRalphabeta/CD19-depleted stem cell transplant. The clonotype comes from a boy under two years old who had a stem cell transplant for SCID, so the T cells may come from the graft donor.

CDR3 region: CASSDFLTGELFF. The DNA for the CDR3 is TGTGCCAGTTCGGACTTCCTCACCGGGGAGCTGTTTTTT. The chain uses TRBV12-3 or TRBV12-4 and TRBJ2-2; D perhaps matches TRBD2 (5 bases). CDR3 length: 13 amino acids. V shed 9 bases and J shed 4 bases, with 12 bases lying between them.